This T cell receptor (beta chain) was captured in a study of chemoradiotherapy in HPV16-positive cancers. Overall study context: Candidate HPV-specific clones and shared TCR motifs came from a couple of HPV16-positive patients.

With regard to this clone: As yet, its antigen is unknown.

Using immunoSEQ multiplex PCR, the repertoire was profiled, and TCRdb retains in-frame clones only, with some absent. The repertoire holds some 3,000 clones, with roughly 84% as singletons. Repertoires were sampled repeatedly during chemoradiotherapy. Study-wide results and caveats: Non-HPV-specific T cells did not expand in tumors during treatment, whereas candidate HPV-specific clones and E7-related motifs did. HPV-responsive T-cell expansion during chemoradiotherapy was linked to improved recurrence-free survival in HPV16-positive patients.

V was shortened by 2 bases and J by 2 bases, with 10 bases between the two germline ends. The V gene's germline CDR1 is MNHEY and CDR2 SVGAGI. This CDR3 has 14 residues. The clonotype was recovered from a human donor with HPV-associated anogenital cancer. The chain has TRBV6-5 and TRBJ2-7; no clear D. Sample: tumor tissue, taken from a patient who underwent chemoradiotherapy. CDR3 DNA sequence: TGTGCCAGCAGTTACGGTCTAGGACCCTACGAGCAGTACTTC. This encodes CASSYGLGPYEQYF.